The entry that follows covers one T cell receptor beta chain sequence. What it binds is unknown. The data derive from a study of STAT3 mutations in large granular lymphocyte leukemia. Across the study: More than half of T-LGLL patients received immunosuppressive therapy. Study-wide results and limits: Every T-cell large granular lymphocyte leukemia patient had at least one immunodominant TCR beta clonotype.

Trimming took 3 bases from V and 4 from J, leaving 8 bases between them. The CDR3 is 13 residues long. CDR1 KGHSH and CDR2 LQKENI come from the germline V gene. Data came from immunoSEQ multiplex PCR; TCRdb stores just in-frame clones and leaves some out. The sample shows some 27,000 clones, 70% to 80% of them seen only once. The chain links TRBV18 to TRBJ2-3, with no clear D. The TCR sequence derives from a woman aged 50 to 60 with T-cell large granular lymphocyte leukemia. Some clones in this sample may be carry-over from other donors' samples. Sequencing was done on a sample of peripheral blood mononuclear cells. The chain's CDR3 is CASSPLRADTQYF. Written as DNA, the CDR3 is TGTGCCAGCTCACCCCTGCGCGCAGATACGCAGTATTTT.